This T cell receptor beta chain was sequenced for a study of T cell repertoires in cytomegalovirus infection. Study information: Through public TCR beta signatures, both CMV infection and matching HLA type were indicated. Study-wide points: CMV carriers with the relevant HLA were identified by cumulative public TCR beta family frequency.

On this clonotype: No antigen is known for it. An end of the junction does not agree with germline; a read error may underlie this.

Per germline, CDR1 LNHDA and CDR2 SQIVND (reference sequence). The CDR3 is 15 residues long. MiXCR was run by TCRdb on the reads, yielding one entry per CDR3 protein. The data hold roughly 110,000 distinct CDR3 sequences, with around 10% observed a single time. The chain couples TRBV19 to TRBJ2-6, with a weak D call TRBD1 (6 bases). This receptor was identified in a human donor in good health (CMV status not recorded). Some clones in this sample may be carry-over from other donors' samples. Sequencing input: PBMCs, sequenced either directly or after in vitro stimulation (not recorded which). The CDR3 coding sequence is TGTGCCAGCCAGCCCAGGTTACTGGGGGCCAACGTCCTGTCTTTC. Translation gives CASQPRLLGANVLSF. Complete variable domain (other parts from reference TRBV19 and TRBJ2-6): DGGITQSPKYLFRKEGQNVTLSCEQNLNHDAMYWYRQDPGQGLRLIYYSQIVNDFQKGDIAEGYSVSREKKESFPLTVTSAQKNPTAFYLCASQPRLLGANVLSFGAGSRLTVL.